The clone carrying this T cell receptor (beta chain) was counted a single time. As yet, its antigen is unknown. The CDR3 runs 13 residues. V was trimmed by 6 bases and J by 0 bases, leaving 3 bases between them. Germline CDR1 reads SNHLY; CDR2 reads FYNNEI. The data derive from a study of cytomegalovirus exposure and HLA in healthy donors. Study in general: Earlier findings included some 100 million unique TCR beta sequences obtained from about 170 million T cells.

General study points: An analysis done earlier found most TCR beta V segments productive about 90% or about 30% of the time. TCR association rates varied by HLA locus in a later analysis, with DRB1 highest and HLA-C lowest. Across donors, sequencing depth was assumed by presence/absence analyses to be roughly uniform.

PCR used 60 Vbeta primers and 13 Jbeta primers. Sequenced by immunoSEQ multiplex PCR; TCRdb stores in-frame clones only, minus some. The sample shows 150,000 to 200,000 clones, around 85% of them seen only once. The chain uses TRBV2 and TRBJ2-6; D is undetermined. Sequenced: PBMCs. This TCR was recovered from a man younger than 35 in good health and CMV-seropositive. CDR3 coding DNA: TGTGCCAGCAGCTACTCTGGGGCCAACGTCCTGACTTTC. Its protein is CASSYSGANVLTF.